A selection of T cell receptor beta chains follows, all from one sample in a study of CD8 T cells in ankylosing spondylitis. Each CDR3 protein gets one entry after TCRdb re-called the 5' RACE reads with MiXCR. The table has 75,000 to 95,000 distinct CDR3 sequences, approximately 9.6% seen once. Sequenced sample: blood, either unsorted or a sorted T cell fraction (not recorded which). The source is a male donor with ankylosing spondylitis. Each CDR3 is given with its conserved first and last residue. D genes are given only for firm matches. Where a row states a size, it is once, few, many or the class of an expanded clone; other rows omit it.

TRBJ2-1,TRBD2,many,TRBV11-2,TGTGCCAGCAGCTCGGGACTAGCGGGAGGGGTCTACAATGAGCAGTTCTTC,CASSSGLAGGVYNEQFF
TRBJ2-3,NA,NA,TRBV9,TGTGCCAGCAGCCCCCAGGCGAGAGCTAGCACAGATACGCAGTATTTT,CASSPQARASTDTQYF
TRBJ1-2,TRBD1,NA,TRBV27,TGTGCCAGCAGTTTTGCAGGGGGAAGTTATGGCTACACCTTC,CASSFAGGSYGYTF
TRBJ2-5,NA,NA,TRBV20-1,TGCAGTGCTAGAGAAAACCGGCAAGAGACCCAGTACTTC,CSARENRQETQYF
TRBJ2-3,TRBD2,many,TRBV7-9,TGTGCCAGCAGCATTTTAGCGGGAGGGCCCGCAGATACGCAGTATTTT,CASSILAGGPADTQYF
TRBJ1-5,TRBD1,few,TRBV5-6,TGTGCCAGCAGCTTCCGGGACAGAAGCAATCAGCCCCAGCATTTT,CASSFRDRSNQPQHF
TRBJ1-1,NA,NA,TRBV19,TGTGCCAGTAGTATAGGACAGACGAACACTGAAGCTTTCTTT,CASSIGQTNTEAFF
TRBJ1-5,NA,many,TRBV19,TGTGCCAGTAGTATAGATAGAGTCAGTTCAGGGCAGCCCCAGCATTTT,CASSIDRVSSGQPQHF
TRBJ2-2,NA,many,TRBV20-1,TGCAGTGCTGAGGAAAGGGGCACGAACACCGGGGAGCTGTTTTTT,CSAEERGTNTGELFF
TRBJ2-7,TRBD2,many,TRBV7-8,TGTGCCAGCAGCAGCCCCCTAGCGGAGCCGTACTACGAGCAGTACTTC,CASSSPLAEPYYEQYF
TRBJ2-3,TRBD2,few,TRBV6-4,TGTGCCAGCAGTTCACTAGCGGCAGACGTAGATACGCAGTATTTT,CASSSLAADVDTQYF
TRBJ1-1,TRBD1,few,TRBV20-1,TGCAGTGCTCCGGACCCGGGACAGGGGATTTCTGAAGCTTTCTTT,CSAPDPGQGISEAFF
TRBJ2-7,TRBD2,few,TRBV7-9,TGTGCCAGCAGCTTAGGGGCGGGAGGGCCTAAGGAGCAGTACTTC,CASSLGAGGPKEQYF
TRBJ2-1,TRBD2,many,TRBV5-1,TGCGCCAGCAAGCTAGCGGAGTACAATGAGCAGTTCTTC,CASKLAEYNEQFF
TRBJ2-3,TRBD2,NA,TRBV18,TGTGCCAGCTCACCAACTAGCGGGAGTGAGAGTTGGGCAGATACGCAGTATTTT,CASSPTSGSESWADTQYF
TRBJ2-7,NA,medium-sized,TRBV7-6,TGTGCCAGCAGCTTAGCTTCATATCGACCCGCCCACGAGCAGTACTTC,CASSLASYRPAHEQYF
TRBJ2-1,TRBD2,NA,TRBV19,TGTGCCAGTACTGCGGGACTAGCGGATTACAATGAGCAGTTCTTC,CASTAGLADYNEQFF
TRBJ1-2,NA,NA,TRBV2,TGTGCCAGCAGTGAAAGCCCCGGAGGTTCGGGAGACTACACCTTC,CASSESPGGSGDYTF
TRBJ1-3,NA,NA,TRBV28,TGTGCCAGCAGTACCCTAGGGGACTCACAGGGAAACACCATATATTTT,CASSTLGDSQGNTIYF
TRBJ2-1,TRBD2,NA,TRBV29-1,TGCAGCGTTCCCCTAGCGGGAGGAGTCGATGAGCAGTTCTTC,CSVPLAGGVDEQFF
TRBJ1-3,NA,NA,TRBV5-6,TGTGCCAGCAGCTCGACGGGGTACGGAAACACCATATATTTT,CASSSTGYGNTIYF
TRBJ2-5,NA,NA,TRBV6-5,TGTGCCAGCAGTTACGGGGTGTGGGTAGAGACCCAGTACTTC,CASSYGVWVETQYF
TRBJ2-6,TRBD1,few,TRBV12-3/TRBV12-4,TGTGCCAGCAGTTTAGCGGGCTGGACAGGCAACTCTGGGGCCAACGTCCTGACTTTC,CASSLAGWTGNSGANVLTF
TRBJ2-1,TRBD2,NA,TRBV12-3/TRBV12-4,TGTGCCAGCAGTTACCCGGGACTAGCCGCTGAGCAGTTCTTC,CASSYPGLAAEQFF
TRBJ1-5,NA,many,TRBV2,TGTGCCAGCAGTGAAGCAGTGGAGGCCTTCAATCAGCCCCAGCATTTT,CASSEAVEAFNQPQHF